This paragraph reports one T cell receptor (beta chain). No antigen is known for it. Measured with immunoSEQ multiplex PCR; TCRdb has only the in-frame clones, and not every one. This table has around 76,000 clones, over 80% appearing once. Trimming removed 3 bases from V and 0 bases from J, with 6 bases in between. Germline CDR1 SGHNT, CDR2 YYREEE (reference sequence). CDR3 size: 13 residues. The sample originates from a study of cytotoxic CD8 clonotypes in ibrutinib-treated CLL. Points from the study as a whole: Age-matched healthy donor levels were exceeded by baseline clonality, which tracked circulating CD8+ T-cell counts.

The source is a human donor with chronic lymphocytic leukemia. This sequence joins TRBV5-4 and TRBJ1-1, with no clear D. The sample here was PBMCs, taken after 24 months of ibrutinib treatment. In DNA form, the CDR3 reads TGTGCCAGCAGCTCATTATTGAACACTGAAGCTTTCTTT. Translation: CASSSLLNTEAFF.